This T cell receptor beta chain comes out of a study of control samples from healthy donors and cancer patients. The CDR3 is 13 amino acids. V was shortened by 4 bases and J by 8 bases, with 15 bases between the two germline ends. Germline V gene data show CDR1 as SGHNT and CDR2 as YYREEE (reference sequence). TCRdb's copy holds only in-frame clones and misses some; the assay was immunoSEQ multiplex PCR. The data contain tens of thousands of clones, around 90% of them singletons. The sequenced sample consisted of blood. This clonotype was obtained from a woman in her seventies in good health. The genes are TRBV5-4 and TRBJ1-1; possible D gene TRBD1, 6 bases. CDR3 protein: CASSTPGAQEAFF. Written as DNA, the CDR3 is TGTGCCAGCAGCACACCAGGGGCCCAAGAAGCTTTCTTT.